The TCR beta chain described here comes from a study of T-cell reconstitution after alpha-beta-depleted transplantation in children. Study-wide points: Reportedly, only several hundred clones from non-depleted graft cells drove alpha-beta T-cell counts at about two months. Surviving recipient cells, namely T cells and thymic progenitors, were the source of high day-60 TCRbeta diversity in some patients. One year after transplant, T-cell counts and diversity came mostly from newly produced T cells.

Germline V gene lookup returns CDR1 SGHTA and CDR2 FQGNSA. This CDR3 spans 12 amino acids. The V and J ends lost 5 bases and 4 bases respectively, with 8 bases between them. The table lists this clonotype with many counts. Its antigen remains unidentified. For TCRbeta, the library was prepared with unique molecular identifiers. TCRdb re-derived calls from the PCR reads in MiXCR, one entry per CDR3 protein. The sample consists of 40,000 to 60,000 distinct CDR3 sequences, nearly 9.5% of them appearing once. This chain uses TRBV7-2 with TRBJ1-1; D remains unclear. Sequenced here: PBMCs, mostly from graft donor cells, sampled 60 days after TCRalphabeta/CD19-depleted stem cell transplant. The sequence came from a male patient between 2 and 15 years old who had a stem cell transplant for chronic granulomatous disease, so the T cells may come from the graft donor. The CDR3 nucleotides read TGTGCCAGCAGCCCACGAACCACTGAAGCTTTCTTT. This gives the protein CASSPRTTEAFF.